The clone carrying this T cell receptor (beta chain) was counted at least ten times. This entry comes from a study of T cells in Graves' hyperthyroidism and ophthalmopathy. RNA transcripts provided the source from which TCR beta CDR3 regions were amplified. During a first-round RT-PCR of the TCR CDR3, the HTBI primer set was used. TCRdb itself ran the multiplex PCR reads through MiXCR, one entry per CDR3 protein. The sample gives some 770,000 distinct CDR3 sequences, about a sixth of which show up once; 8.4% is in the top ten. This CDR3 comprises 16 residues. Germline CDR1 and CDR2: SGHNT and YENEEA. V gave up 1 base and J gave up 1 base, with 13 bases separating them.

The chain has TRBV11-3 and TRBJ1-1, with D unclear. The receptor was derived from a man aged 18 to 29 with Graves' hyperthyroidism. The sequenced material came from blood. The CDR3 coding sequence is TGTGCCAGCAGCTTAGCCTATTGGGCGGGGAACACTGAAGCTTTCTTT. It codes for CASSLAYWAGNTEAFF. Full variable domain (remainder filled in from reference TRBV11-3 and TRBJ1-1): EAGVVQSPRYKIIEKKQPVAFWCNPISGHNTLYWYLQNLGQGPELLIRYENEEAVDDSQLPKDRFSAERLKGVDSTLKIQPAELGDSAVYLCASSLAYWAGNTEAFFGQGTRLTVV.